The 10 T cell receptor beta chains given below trace back to one sample, sequenced in a study of T cell responses to AZD1222 COVID-19 vaccine. The table came from immunoSEQ multiplex PCR; TCRdb's copy has only in-frame clones and leaves some out. The sample has roughly 120,000 clones, about nine tenths seen once; the top ten hold 1.2%. The sequencing used peripheral blood, collected on day 0 of AZD1222 vaccination. These receptors were collected from an adult in good health.

Points on this clone: Other DNA sequences in this specimen translate into the identical CDR3. This chain uses TRBV19 with TRBJ2-6; D remains unclear. Trimming shortened V by 1 base and J by 4 bases, and 2 bases separated the two germline ends. This CDR3 contains 13 residues. Germline V gene lookup returns CDR1 LNHDA and CDR2 SQIVND (reference sequence). The chain's CDR3 is CASSIGGANVLTF. In nucleotides, the CDR3 is TGTGCCAGTAGTATAGGCGGGGCCAACGTCCTGACTTTC.

This clone was seen only once. The chain couples TRBV28 to TRBJ1-2, with D unresolved. Germline CDR1 reads MDHEN; CDR2 reads SYDVKM. V dropped 1 base and J dropped 4 bases, with 10 bases sitting between them. This CDR3 spans 14 amino acids. The CDR3 here is CASSLSPALYGYTF. CDR3 coding DNA: TGTGCCAGCAGTTTATCCCCAGCCCTCTATGGCTACACCTTC.

The chain uses TRBV27 and TRBJ2-7, with unresolved D. The CDR3 has 12 residues. V shed 5 bases and J shed 6 bases, with 11 bases lying between them. Germline V lookup: CDR1 MNHEY, CDR2 SMNVEV (reference sequence). The CDR3 DNA follows: TGTGCCAGCAGTAGCGTCTCCCGCGAGCAGTACTTC. Translating gives CASSSVSREQYF.

The J gene is TRBJ2-3, the V gene TRBV29-1; no reliable D call. The CDR3 runs to 11 residues. The germline V gene has CDR1 SQVTM and CDR2 ANQGSEA. The V end lost 2 bases, the J end lost 13 bases, and 13 bases lay between the germline ends. In DNA, the CDR3 is TGCAGCGTTGAAAGGTTAGGGTGGAAGTATTTT. Translation: CSVERLGWKYF.

The rearrangement joins TRBV6-2 or TRBV6-3 to TRBJ2-7; 9 bases map to TRBD2. Trimming at V came to 2 bases and at J to 2 bases, leaving 4 bases not matched to a gene. This CDR3 has 15 residues. Germline CDR1 MNHEY, CDR2 SVGEGT. CDR3 amino acids: CASSYAGGTTYEQYF. The CDR3 coding sequence is TGTGCCAGCAGTTACGCGGGGGGGACTACCTACGAGCAGTACTTC.

This rearrangement joins TRBV6-2 or TRBV6-3 to TRBJ1-4; 11 positions agree with TRBD1. This CDR3 has 17 residues. CDR1 MNHEY and CDR2 SVGEGT come from the germline V gene. V gave up 2 bases and J gave up 3 bases; unmatched junction bases: 5. CDR3 protein: CASSYPDRGPSNEKLFF. The CDR3, as DNA: TGTGCCAGCAGTTACCCGGACAGGGGGCCATCTAATGAAAAACTGTTTTTT.

The chain is built from TRBV5-1 and TRBJ1-5; TRBD1 might be the D (5 bases). The CDR3 is 13 amino acids. Germline V gene sequence: CDR1 SGHRS, CDR2 YFSETQ. V was clipped by 0 bases and J by 7 bases, with 8 bases between them. The CDR3 DNA follows: TGCGCCAGCAGCTTGGCGGGGGACCAGCCCCAGCATTTT. Protein sequence: CASSLAGDQPQHF.

This sequence joins TRBV20-1 and TRBJ1-1; no firm D call. The CDR3 extends over 13 amino acids. V was cut by 3 bases and J by 7 bases, with 15 bases left in between. The V gene's germline CDR1 is DFQATT and CDR2 SNEGSKA (reference sequence). CDR3 nucleotide sequence: TGCAGTGCTAGTTCGGGCCAGGATTTTGAAGCTTTCTTT. It yields the protein CSASSGQDFEAFF.

V and J are TRBV4-1 and TRBJ1-1; no firm D call. Trimming left V 0 bases short and J 5 bases short, with 10 bases between. The CDR3 is 14 amino acids. Germline V CDR1 and CDR2: MGHRA, YSYEKL. CDR3 region: CASSQDWLLTEAFF. The CDR3 DNA follows: TGCGCCAGCAGCCAAGATTGGCTTCTGACTGAAGCTTTCTTT.

CDR3 in amino acids: CASSYSATGSSPLHF. DNA of the CDR3: TGTGCCAGCAGTTACTCAGCTACAGGAAGTTCACCCCTCCACTTT. V and J are TRBV6-5 and TRBJ1-6; TRBD1 might be the D (5 bases). The CDR3 extends over 15 amino acids. V dropped 0 bases and J dropped 9 bases, with 12 bases sitting between them. Germline V gene sequence: CDR1 MNHEY, CDR2 SVGAGI.